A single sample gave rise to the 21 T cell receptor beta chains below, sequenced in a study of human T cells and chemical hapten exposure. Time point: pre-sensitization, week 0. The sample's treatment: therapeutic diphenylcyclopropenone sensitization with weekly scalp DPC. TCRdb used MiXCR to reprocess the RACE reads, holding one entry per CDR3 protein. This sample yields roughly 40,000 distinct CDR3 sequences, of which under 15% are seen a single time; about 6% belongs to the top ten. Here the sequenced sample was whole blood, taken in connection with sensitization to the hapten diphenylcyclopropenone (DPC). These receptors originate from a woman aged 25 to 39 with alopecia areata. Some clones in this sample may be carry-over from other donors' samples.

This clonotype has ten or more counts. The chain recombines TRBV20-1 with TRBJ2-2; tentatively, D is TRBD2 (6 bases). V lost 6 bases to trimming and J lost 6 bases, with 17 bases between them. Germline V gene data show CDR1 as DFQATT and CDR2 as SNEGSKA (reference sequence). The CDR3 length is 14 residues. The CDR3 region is CSASGPNFSGELFF. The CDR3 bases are TGCAGTGCCAGCGGGCCCAACTTCTCCGGGGAGCTGTTTTTT.

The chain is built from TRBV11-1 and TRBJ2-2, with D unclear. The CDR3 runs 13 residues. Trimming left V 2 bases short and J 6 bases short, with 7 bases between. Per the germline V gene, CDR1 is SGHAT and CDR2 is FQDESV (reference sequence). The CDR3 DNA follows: TGTGCCAGCAGCTTATTATTAGCCGGGGAGCTGTTTTTT. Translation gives CASSLLLAGELFF. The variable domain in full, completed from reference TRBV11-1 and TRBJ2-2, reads EAEVAQSPRYKITEKSQAVAFWCDPISGHATLYWYRQILGQGPELLVQFQDESVVDDSQLPKDRFSAERLKGVDSTLKIQPAELGDSAMYLCASSLLLAGELFFGEGSRLTVL.

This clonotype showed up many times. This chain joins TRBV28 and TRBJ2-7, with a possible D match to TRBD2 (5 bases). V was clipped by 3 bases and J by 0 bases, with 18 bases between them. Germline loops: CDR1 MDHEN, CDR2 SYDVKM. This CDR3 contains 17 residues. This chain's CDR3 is CASSFGPGSSLSYEQYF. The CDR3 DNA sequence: TGTGCCAGCAGTTTTGGTCCGGGGTCTTCCCTCTCCTACGAGCAGTACTTC.

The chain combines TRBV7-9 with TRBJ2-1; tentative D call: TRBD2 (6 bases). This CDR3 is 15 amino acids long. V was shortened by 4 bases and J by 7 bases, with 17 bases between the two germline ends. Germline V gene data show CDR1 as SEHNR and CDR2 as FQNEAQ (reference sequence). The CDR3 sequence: CASSSVEGPSNEQFF. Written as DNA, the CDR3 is TGTGCCAGCAGCTCAGTGGAGGGACCAAGTAATGAGCAGTTCTTC.

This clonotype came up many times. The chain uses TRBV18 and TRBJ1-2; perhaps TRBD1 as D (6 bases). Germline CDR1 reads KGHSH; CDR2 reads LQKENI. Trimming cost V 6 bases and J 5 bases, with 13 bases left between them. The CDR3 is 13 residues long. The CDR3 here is CASSNQDRYGYTF. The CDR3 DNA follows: TGTGCCAGCTCCAACCAGGACAGATATGGCTACACCTTC. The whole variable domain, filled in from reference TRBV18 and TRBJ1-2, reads NAGVMQNPRHLVRRRGQEARLRCSPMKGHSHVYWYRQLPEEGLKFMVYLQKENIIDESGMPKERFSAEFPKEGPSILRIQQVVRGDSAAYFCASSNQDRYGYTFGSGTRLTVV.

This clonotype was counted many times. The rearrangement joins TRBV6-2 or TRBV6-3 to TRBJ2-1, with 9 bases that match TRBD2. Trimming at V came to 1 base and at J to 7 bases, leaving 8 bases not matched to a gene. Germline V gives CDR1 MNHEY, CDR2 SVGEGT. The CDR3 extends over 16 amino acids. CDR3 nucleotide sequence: TGTGCCAGCAGTTACTTAACTAGCGGGCGAGGGAATGAGCAGTTCTTC. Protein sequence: CASSYLTSGRGNEQFF.

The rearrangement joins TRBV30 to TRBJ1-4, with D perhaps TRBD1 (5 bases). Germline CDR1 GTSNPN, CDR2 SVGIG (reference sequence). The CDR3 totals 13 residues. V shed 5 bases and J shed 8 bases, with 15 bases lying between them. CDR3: CAWAQAPGEKLFF. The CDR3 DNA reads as TGTGCCTGGGCACAGGCCCCGGGAGAAAAACTGTTTTTT.

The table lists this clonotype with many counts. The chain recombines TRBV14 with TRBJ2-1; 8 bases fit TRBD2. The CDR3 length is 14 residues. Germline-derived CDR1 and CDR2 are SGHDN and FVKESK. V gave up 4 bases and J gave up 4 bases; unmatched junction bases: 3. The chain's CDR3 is CASSLTSVYNEQFF. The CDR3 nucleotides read TGTGCCAGCAGCCTGACTAGCGTTTACAATGAGCAGTTCTTC.

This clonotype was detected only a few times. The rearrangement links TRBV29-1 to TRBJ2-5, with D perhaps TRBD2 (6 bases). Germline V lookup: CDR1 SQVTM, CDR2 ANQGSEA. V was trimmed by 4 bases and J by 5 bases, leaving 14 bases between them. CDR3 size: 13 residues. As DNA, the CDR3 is TGCAGCGTTGGGACTCAACGGGGGGAGACCCAGTACTTC. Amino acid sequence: CSVGTQRGETQYF.

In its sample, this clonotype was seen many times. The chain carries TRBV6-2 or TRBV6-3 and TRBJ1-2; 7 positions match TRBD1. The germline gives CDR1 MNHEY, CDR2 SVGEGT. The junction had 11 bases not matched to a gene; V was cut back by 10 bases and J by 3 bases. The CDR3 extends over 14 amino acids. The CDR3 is CATRNPGTDYGYTF. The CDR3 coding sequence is TGTGCCACCAGAAACCCCGGGACAGACTATGGCTACACCTTC.

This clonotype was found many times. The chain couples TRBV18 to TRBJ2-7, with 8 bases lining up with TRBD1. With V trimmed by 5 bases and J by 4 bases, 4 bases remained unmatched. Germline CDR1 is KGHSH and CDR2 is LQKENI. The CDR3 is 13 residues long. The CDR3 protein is CASSSDRGYEQYF. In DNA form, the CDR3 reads TGTGCCAGCTCATCCGACAGGGGTTACGAGCAGTACTTC.

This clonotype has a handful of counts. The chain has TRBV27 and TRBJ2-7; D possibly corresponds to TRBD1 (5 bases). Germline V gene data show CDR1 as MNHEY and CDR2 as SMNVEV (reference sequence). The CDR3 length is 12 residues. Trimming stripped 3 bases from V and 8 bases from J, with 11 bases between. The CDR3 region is CASSFAGIKQYF. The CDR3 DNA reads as TGTGCCAGCAGTTTCGCAGGGATAAAGCAGTACTTC.

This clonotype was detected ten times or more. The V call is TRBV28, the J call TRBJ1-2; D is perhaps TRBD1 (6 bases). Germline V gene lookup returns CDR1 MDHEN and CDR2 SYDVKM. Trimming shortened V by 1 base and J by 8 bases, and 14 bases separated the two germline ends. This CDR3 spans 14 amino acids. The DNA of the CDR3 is TGTGCCAGCAGTTTATTCGGACAGAAAAGCGGCTACACCTTC. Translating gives CASSLFGQKSGYTF.

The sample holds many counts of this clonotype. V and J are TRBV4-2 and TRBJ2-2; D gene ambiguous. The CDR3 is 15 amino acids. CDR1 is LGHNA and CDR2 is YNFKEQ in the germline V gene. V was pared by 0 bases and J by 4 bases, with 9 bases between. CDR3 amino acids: CASSQDPTSTGELFF. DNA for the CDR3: TGTGCCAGCAGCCAAGATCCCACATCCACCGGGGAGCTGTTTTTT.

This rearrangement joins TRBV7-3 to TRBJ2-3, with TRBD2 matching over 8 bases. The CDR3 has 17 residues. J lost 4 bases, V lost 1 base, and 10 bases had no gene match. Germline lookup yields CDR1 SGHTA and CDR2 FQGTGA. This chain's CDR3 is CASSLKGVAGGADTQYF. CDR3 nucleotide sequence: TGTGCCAGCAGCTTAAAAGGGGTGGCGGGAGGTGCAGATACGCAGTATTTT.

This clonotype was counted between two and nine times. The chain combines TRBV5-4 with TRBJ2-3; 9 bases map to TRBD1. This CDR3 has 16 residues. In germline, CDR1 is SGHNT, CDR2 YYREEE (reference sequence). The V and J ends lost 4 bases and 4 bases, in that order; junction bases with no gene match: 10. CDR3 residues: CASSPTGTGTSDTQYF. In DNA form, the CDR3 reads TGTGCCAGCAGCCCCACCGGGACAGGGACCTCAGATACGCAGTATTTT.

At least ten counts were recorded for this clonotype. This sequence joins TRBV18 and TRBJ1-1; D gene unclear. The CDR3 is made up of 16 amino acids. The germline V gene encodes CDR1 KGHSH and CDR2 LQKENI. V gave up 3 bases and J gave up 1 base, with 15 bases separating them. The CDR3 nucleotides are TGTGCCAGCTCACCCTCCGGGCAGGTCGCGAACACTGAAGCTTTCTTT. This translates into CASSPSGQVANTEAFF.

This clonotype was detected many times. CDR3 sequence reads: CASIKTGANVLTF. DNA of the CDR3: TGTGCCAGCATAAAGACTGGGGCCAACGTCCTGACTTTC. V and J are TRBV6-2 or TRBV6-3 and TRBJ2-6; D is unclear. V shed 7 bases and J shed 2 bases, with 6 bases lying between them. Germline CDR1 is MNHEY and CDR2 is SVGEGT. There are 13 residues in the CDR3.

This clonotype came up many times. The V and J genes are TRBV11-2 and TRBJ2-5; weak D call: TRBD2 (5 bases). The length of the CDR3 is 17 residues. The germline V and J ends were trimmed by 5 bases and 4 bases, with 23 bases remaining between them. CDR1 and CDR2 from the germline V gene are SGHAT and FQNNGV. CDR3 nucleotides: TGTGCCAGCAGCCGTCTCCCGAGGTCCGACGGAGGAGAGACCCAGTACTTC. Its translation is CASSRLPRSDGGETQYF.

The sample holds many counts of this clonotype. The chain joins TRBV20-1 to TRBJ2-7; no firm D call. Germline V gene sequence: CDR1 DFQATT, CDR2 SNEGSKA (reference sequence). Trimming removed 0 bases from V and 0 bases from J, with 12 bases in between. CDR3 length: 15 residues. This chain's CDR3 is CSARDGSANSYEQYF. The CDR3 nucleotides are TGCAGTGCTAGAGACGGGTCGGCGAACTCCTACGAGCAGTACTTC.

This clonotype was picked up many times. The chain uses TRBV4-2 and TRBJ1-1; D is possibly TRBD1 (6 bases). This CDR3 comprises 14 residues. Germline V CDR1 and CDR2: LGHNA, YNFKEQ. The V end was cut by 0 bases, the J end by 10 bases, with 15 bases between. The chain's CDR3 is CASSQEGMGGPAFF. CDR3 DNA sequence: TGTGCCAGCAGCCAAGAGGGAATGGGGGGGCCAGCTTTCTTT.